This record covers a single T cell receptor beta chain. This specimen comes from a study of radiotherapy plus CTLA-4 blockade in lung cancer. Study background: Of all patients, approximately 18% responded objectively and approximately 29% showed disease control.

The germline V gene has CDR1 LNHDA and CDR2 SQIVND (reference sequence). V lost 5 bases, J lost 0 bases, and 16 bases lay in between. This CDR3 comprises 17 residues. Produced via immunoSEQ multiplex PCR; TCRdb's table is partial and in-frame only. In the table there are under 65,000 clones, about 80% of which are singletons. The source was peripheral blood, collected from a patient treated with radiotherapy plus ipilimumab. The clonotype was recovered from a human donor with non-small cell lung cancer whose response to radiotherapy plus ipilimumab could not be evaluated. The gene calls are TRBV19 and TRBJ2-2; TRBD2 is a possible D gene (7 bases). The CDR3 DNA sequence: TGTGCCAGTAGTGGTCCAGAGGGGGGGCCGAACACCGGGGAGCTGTTTTTT. Residues: CASSGPEGGPNTGELFF.